The rows below give T cell receptor beta chains drawn from one sample of a study of T cells after somatic rescue of genetic block. TCRdb keeps only in-frame clones here, not all; method: immunoSEQ multiplex PCR. The top ten clones hold less than 3.5% of a sample with about 72,000 clones, approximately 90% of them seen once. Sequencing was done on a sample of peripheral blood mononuclear cells (PBMCs). These receptors all come from a man aged 25-45 years. Each CDR3 is given without its conserved first and last residue.

j_gene	v_gene	CDR3aa
TRBJ2-7	TRBV5-6	ASSLGHSSYEQY
TRBJ2-3	TRBV28	ASSMIPYGSTDTQY
TRBJ2-1	TRBV7-9	ASSLEKGELADYNEQF
TRBJ2-7	TRBV5-6	ASSLRDRALTLYYEQY
TRBJ2-3	TRBV27	ASSPHFGGQY
TRBJ1-1	TRBV19	ASSIGGSTEAF
TRBJ2-3	TRBV7-9	ASSVSPGRGHTDTQY
TRBJ2-2	TRBV18	ASSPPSAQGSTGELF
TRBJ2-1	TRBV7-6	ASRSMDEQF
TRBJ2-1	TRBV27	ASSSSGTGYNEQF
TRBJ2-5	TRBV28	ASTLGTGSRQETQY
TRBJ2-6	TRBV13	ASSLVGTGANVLT
TRBJ1-3	TRBV19	ASSIGQPGQGPGNTIY
TRBJ2-3	TRBV7-8	ASSLGLPSTDTQY
TRBJ2-1	TRBV2	ASTPGTYNEQF